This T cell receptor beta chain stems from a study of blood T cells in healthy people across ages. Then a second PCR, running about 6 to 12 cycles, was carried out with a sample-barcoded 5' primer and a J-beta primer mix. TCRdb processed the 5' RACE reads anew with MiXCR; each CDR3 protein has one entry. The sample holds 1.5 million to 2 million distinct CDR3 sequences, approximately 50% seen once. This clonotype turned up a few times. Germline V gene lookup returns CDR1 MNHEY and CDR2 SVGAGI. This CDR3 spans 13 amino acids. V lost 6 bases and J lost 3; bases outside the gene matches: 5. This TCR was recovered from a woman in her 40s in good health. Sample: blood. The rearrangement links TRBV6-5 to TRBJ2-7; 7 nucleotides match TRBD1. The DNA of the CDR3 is TGTGCCAGCAGGGGGACAGCCTTCTACGAGCAGTACTTC. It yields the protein CASRGTAFYEQYF.